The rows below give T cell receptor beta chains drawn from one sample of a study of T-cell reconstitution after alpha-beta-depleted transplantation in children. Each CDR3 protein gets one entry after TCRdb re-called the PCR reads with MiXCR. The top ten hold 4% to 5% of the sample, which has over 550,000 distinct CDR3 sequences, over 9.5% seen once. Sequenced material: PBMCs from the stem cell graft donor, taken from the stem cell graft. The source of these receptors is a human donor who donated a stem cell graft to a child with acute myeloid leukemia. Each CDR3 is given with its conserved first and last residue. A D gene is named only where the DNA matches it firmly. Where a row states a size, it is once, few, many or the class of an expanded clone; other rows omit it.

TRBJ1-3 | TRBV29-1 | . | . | CSVGFTGSGNTIYF | TGCAGCGTGGGGTTTACAGGGTCTGGAAACACCATATATTTT
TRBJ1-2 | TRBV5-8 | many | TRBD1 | CASSNRDREDGYTF | TGTGCCAGCAGCAACCGGGACAGGGAGGATGGCTACACCTTC
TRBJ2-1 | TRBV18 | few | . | CASSPYQRVSYNEQFF | TGTGCCAGCTCACCATACCAGCGGGTCTCCTACAATGAGCAGTTCTTC
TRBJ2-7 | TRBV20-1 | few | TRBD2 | CSAILPAGKIEQYF | TGCAGTGCCATTCTGCCAGCGGGAAAGATCGAGCAGTACTTC
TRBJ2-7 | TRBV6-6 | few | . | CASSLPGGGEQYF | TGTGCCAGCAGTCTACCAGGGGGAGGCGAGCAGTACTTC
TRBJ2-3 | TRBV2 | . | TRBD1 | CASSSTGFGHPSVDTQYF | TGTGCCAGCAGCTCGACAGGGTTCGGACACCCCTCTGTCGATACGCAGTATTTT
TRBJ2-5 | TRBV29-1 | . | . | CSVELAAETQYF | TGCAGCGTTGAATTGGCAGCCGAGACCCAGTACTTC
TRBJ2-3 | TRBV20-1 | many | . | CSARGLGRQGLTDTQYF | TGCAGTGCTAGAGGATTAGGGCGACAGGGACTCACAGATACGCAGTATTTT
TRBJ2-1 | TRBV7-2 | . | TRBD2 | CASSLSGGWDEQFF | TGTGCCAGCAGCTTATCGGGAGGGTGGGATGAGCAGTTCTTC
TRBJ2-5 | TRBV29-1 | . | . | CSVLRQETQYF | TGCAGCGTCCTCAGACAAGAGACCCAGTACTTC
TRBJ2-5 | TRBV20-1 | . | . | CSARDLWQGETQYF | TGCAGTGCTAGAGATCTGTGGCAGGGGGAGACCCAGTACTTC
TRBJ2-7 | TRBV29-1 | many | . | CSVRTPPYEQYF | TGCAGCGTGCGGACACCCCCCTACGAGCAGTACTTC
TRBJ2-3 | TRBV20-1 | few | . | CSASPRTGQIEDTQYF | TGCAGTGCTTCCCCACGGACGGGACAAATAGAAGATACGCAGTATTTT
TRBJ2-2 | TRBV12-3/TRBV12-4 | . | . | CASTWETGELFF | TGTGCCAGCACCTGGGAGACCGGGGAGCTGTTTTTT
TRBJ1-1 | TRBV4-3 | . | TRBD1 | CASSQVGQGLHEAFF | TGCGCCAGCAGCCAAGTCGGACAGGGGTTACATGAAGCTTTCTTT
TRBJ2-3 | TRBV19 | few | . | CASTRQGSSTDTQYF | TGTGCCAGTACCCGCCAGGGCTCTAGCACAGATACGCAGTATTTT
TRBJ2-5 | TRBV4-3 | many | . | CASSQEGKTQYF | TGCGCCAGCAGCCAAGAGGGAAAGACCCAGTACTTC
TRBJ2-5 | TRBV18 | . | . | CASSPKEGVETQYF | TGTGCCAGCTCACCAAAAGAGGGGGTGGAGACCCAGTACTTC
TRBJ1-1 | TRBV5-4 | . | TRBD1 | CASSPGQPNTEAFF | TGTGCCAGCAGCCCGGGACAGCCGAACACTGAAGCTTTCTTT
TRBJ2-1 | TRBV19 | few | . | CASSIKAGNYNEQFF | TGTGCCAGTAGTATTAAGGCAGGGAATTACAATGAGCAGTTCTTC
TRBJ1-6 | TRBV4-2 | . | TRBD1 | CASSQGQHYNSPLHF | TGTGCCAGCAGCCAGGGACAGCATTATAATTCACCCCTCCACTTT
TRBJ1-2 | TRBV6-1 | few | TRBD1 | CASRTGNDYGYTF | TGTGCCAGCAGGACAGGGAATGACTATGGCTACACCTTC
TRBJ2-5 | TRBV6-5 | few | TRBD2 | CASSYLGAGGGETQYF | TGTGCCAGCAGTTACCTAGGAGCGGGAGGGGGAGAGACCCAGTACTTC
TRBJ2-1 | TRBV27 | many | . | CASSAFLAGYNEQFF | TGTGCCAGCAGCGCGTTCCTAGCAGGCTACAATGAGCAGTTCTTC
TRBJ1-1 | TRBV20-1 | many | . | CRSLQGNTEAFF | TGCAGATCGTTACAGGGAAACACTGAAGCTTTCTTT
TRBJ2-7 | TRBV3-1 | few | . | CASSHGGSSYEQYF | TGTGCCAGCAGCCACGGCGGGTCCTCCTACGAGCAGTACTTC
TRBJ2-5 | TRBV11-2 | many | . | CASSLSLSETQYF | TGTGCCAGCAGCTTAAGTCTGTCGGAGACCCAGTACTTC
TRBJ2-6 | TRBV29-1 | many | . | CSVQVIPGANVLTF | TGCAGCGTCCAGGTGATCCCTGGGGCCAACGTCCTGACTTTC
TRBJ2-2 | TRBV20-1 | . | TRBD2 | CSASRLLAGGPGELFF | TGCAGTGCTAGCCGCCTTCTAGCGGGAGGCCCCGGGGAGCTGTTTTTT
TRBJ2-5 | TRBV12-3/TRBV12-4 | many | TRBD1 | CASSPWDSQETQYF | TGTGCCAGCAGCCCCTGGGACAGCCAAGAGACCCAGTACTTC
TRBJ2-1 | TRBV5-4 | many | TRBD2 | CASSKRGGRGSENEQFF | TGTGCCAGCAGCAAACGAGGAGGGCGCGGGAGCGAAAATGAGCAGTTCTTC
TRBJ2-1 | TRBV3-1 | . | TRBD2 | CASSLEGLATSNEQFF | TGTGCCAGCAGTTTAGAAGGACTAGCGACAAGCAATGAGCAGTTCTTC
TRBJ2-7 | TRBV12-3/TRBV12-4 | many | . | CASSPMGIDEQYF | TGTGCCAGCAGTCCGATGGGGATCGACGAGCAGTACTTC
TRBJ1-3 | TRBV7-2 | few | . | CASSLKGSGSGNTIYF | TGTGCCAGCAGCTTAAAGGGGAGCGGCTCTGGAAACACCATATATTTT
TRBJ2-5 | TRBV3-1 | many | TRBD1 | CASSHSGTVQETQYF | TGTGCCAGCAGCCACTCCGGGACAGTCCAAGAGACCCAGTACTTC
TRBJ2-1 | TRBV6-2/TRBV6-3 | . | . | CATKRSSYNEQFF | TGTGCCACAAAGCGGAGCTCCTACAATGAGCAGTTCTTC
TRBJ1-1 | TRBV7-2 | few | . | CASSPPGRGNTEAFF | TGTGCCAGCAGCCCGCCCGGACGGGGGAACACTGAAGCTTTCTTT
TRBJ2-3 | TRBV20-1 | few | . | CSARGIASTDTQYF | TGCAGTGCTCGTGGGATAGCTAGCACAGATACGCAGTATTTT
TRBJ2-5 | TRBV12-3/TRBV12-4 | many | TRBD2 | CASSLWERGQETQYF | TGTGCCAGCAGTTTATGGGAGCGGGGGCAAGAGACCCAGTACTTC
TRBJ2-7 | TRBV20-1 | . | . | CSASPGTGSSYEQYF | TGCAGTGCTAGTCCCGGGACTGGGAGCTCCTACGAGCAGTACTTC
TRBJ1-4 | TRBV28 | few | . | CASSSPGGLREKLFF | TGTGCCAGCAGTTCCCCCGGAGGGCTCCGGGAAAAACTGTTTTTT
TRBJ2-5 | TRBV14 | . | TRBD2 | CASSQETAGGPTQYF | TGTGCCAGCAGCCAAGAAACAGCGGGAGGGCCGACCCAGTACTTC
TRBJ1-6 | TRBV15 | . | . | CATSRDRRGVNSPLHF | TGTGCCACCAGCAGAGACCGCCGGGGGGTGAATTCACCCCTCCACTTT
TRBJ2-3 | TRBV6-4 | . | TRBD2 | CASSDRSGRFVDTQYF | TGTGCCAGCAGTGACAGGAGCGGGAGGTTCGTAGATACGCAGTATTTT
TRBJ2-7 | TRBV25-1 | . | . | CASRGAATYEQYF | TGTGCCAGCAGAGGCGCAGCGACCTACGAGCAGTACTTC
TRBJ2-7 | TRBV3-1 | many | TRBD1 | CASSPPMGTVYEQYF | TGTGCCAGCAGCCCCCCCATGGGGACAGTCTACGAGCAGTACTTC
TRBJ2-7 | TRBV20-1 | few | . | CSASSEAASYEQYF | TGCAGTGCTAGTTCAGAGGCTGCATCCTACGAGCAGTACTTC
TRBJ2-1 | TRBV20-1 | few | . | CSARADRAGDVAGVSYNEQFF | TGCAGTGCTAGAGCGGACAGGGCCGGGGACGTAGCGGGAGTATCCTACAATGAGCAGTTCTTC
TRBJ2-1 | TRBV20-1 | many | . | CSAPGDNEQFF | TGCAGTGCTCCAGGGGATAATGAGCAGTTCTTC
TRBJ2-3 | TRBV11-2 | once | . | CASSFPGGASTDTQYF | TGTGCCAGCAGCTTCCCCGGCGGAGCTAGCACAGATACGCAGTATTTT
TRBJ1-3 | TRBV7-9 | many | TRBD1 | CASSLAIFLDRVGNTIYF | TGTGCCAGCAGCTTAGCCATCTTCTTGGACAGGGTCGGAAACACCATATATTTT
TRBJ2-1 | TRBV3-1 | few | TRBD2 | CASSQVARESEQFF | TGTGCCAGCAGCCAAGTCGCGCGGGAGAGTGAGCAGTTCTTC
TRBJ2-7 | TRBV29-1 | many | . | CSVEQGRLEQYF | TGCAGCGTTGAGCAGGGGAGGCTCGAGCAGTACTTC
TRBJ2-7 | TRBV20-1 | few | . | CSAQRGTRSYEQYF | TGCAGTGCACAGAGGGGGACTCGTAGCTACGAGCAGTACTTC